This T cell receptor beta chain was profiled in a study of blood T cell repertoires in COVID-19. Clones were sequenced by immunoSEQ multiplex PCR, and TCRdb holds only the in-frame ones, with some missing. The sample includes 150,000 or so clones, approximately 88% of them seen just once. The sequenced sample consisted of PBMCs or T cells enriched from blood (not recorded which). This receptor was taken from a woman aged 55-70 years who had recovered from COVID-19.

In nucleotides, the CDR3 is TGCGCCAGCAGCATCGACAGGGTCGAGACCCAGTACTTC. Protein: CASSIDRVETQYF. This chain links TRBV5-1 with TRBJ2-5, with TRBD1 matching 7 bases. V shed 4 bases, J shed 5 bases, and the junction held 5 bases outside the gene matches. CDR3 length: 13 residues. From germline, CDR1 is SGHRS and CDR2 YFSETQ.